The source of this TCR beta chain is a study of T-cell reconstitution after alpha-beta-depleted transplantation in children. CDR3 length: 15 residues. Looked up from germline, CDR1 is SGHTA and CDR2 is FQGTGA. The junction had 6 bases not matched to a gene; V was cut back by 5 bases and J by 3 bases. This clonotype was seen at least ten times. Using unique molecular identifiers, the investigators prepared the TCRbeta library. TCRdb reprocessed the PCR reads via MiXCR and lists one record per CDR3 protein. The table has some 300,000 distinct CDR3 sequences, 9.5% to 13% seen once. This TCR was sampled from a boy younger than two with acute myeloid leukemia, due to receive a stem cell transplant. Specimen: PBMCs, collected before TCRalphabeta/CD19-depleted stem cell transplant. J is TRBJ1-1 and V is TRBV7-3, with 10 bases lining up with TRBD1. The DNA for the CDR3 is TGTGCCAGCAGCCCCAAGACAGGGGGCCACACTGAAGCTTTCTTT. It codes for CASSPKTGGHTEAFF.